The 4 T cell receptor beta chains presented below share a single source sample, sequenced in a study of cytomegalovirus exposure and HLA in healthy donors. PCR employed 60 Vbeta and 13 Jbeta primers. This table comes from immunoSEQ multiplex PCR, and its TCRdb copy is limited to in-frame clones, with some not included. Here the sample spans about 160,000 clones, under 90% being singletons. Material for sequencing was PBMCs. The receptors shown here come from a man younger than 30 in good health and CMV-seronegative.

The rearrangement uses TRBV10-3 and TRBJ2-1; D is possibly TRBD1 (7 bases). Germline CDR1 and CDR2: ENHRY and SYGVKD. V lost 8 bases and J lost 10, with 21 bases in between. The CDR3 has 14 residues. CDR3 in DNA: TGTGCCATCTCAGGGGGGACAGCCTCACAGGAGCAGTTCTTC. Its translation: CAISGGTASQEQFF.

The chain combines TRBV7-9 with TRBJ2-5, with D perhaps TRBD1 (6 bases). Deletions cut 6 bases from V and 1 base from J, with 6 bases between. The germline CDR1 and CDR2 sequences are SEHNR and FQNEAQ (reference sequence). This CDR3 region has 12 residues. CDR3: CASRTGQETQYF. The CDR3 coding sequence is TGTGCCAGCAGGACAGGCCAAGAGACCCAGTACTTC.

The DNA for the CDR3 is TGTGCCAGCAGCTCTGATAGGGGGAGACCCGACGGCTACACCTTC. This encodes CASSSDRGRPDGYTF. The chain uses TRBV11-1 and TRBJ1-2, with D perhaps matching TRBD1 (6 bases). The germline gives CDR1 SGHAT, CDR2 FQDESV (reference sequence). The CDR3 totals 15 residues. The germline V and J ends were trimmed by 4 bases and 8 bases, with 20 bases remaining between them. Variable domain in full (rest from reference TRBV11-1 and TRBJ1-2): EAEVAQSPRYKITEKSQAVAFWCDPISGHATLYWYRQILGQGPELLVQFQDESVVDDSQLPKDRFSAERLKGVDSTLKIQPAELGDSAMYLCASSSDRGRPDGYTFGSGTRLTVV.

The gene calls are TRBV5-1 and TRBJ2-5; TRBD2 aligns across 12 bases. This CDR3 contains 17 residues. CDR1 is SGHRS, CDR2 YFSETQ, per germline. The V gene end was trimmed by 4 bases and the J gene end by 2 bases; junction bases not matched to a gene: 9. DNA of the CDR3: TGCGCCAGCAGCAGGACTAGCGGGACCCTTCTTCAAGAGACCCAGTACTTC. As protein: CASSRTSGTLLQETQYF.